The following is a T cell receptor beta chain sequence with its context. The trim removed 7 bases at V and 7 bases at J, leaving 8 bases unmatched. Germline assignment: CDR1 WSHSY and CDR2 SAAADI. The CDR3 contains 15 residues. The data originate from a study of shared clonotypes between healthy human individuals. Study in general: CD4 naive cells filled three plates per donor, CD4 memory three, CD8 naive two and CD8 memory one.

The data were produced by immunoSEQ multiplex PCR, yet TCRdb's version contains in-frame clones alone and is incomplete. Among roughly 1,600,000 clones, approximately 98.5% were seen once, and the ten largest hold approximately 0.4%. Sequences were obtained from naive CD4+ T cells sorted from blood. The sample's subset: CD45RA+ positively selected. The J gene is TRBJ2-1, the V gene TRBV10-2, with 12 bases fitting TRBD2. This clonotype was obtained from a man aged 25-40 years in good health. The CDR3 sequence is CASNPTSGRSNEQFF. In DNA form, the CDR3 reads TGCGCCAGCAATCCAACTAGCGGGAGGTCAAATGAGCAGTTCTTC.